The present entry profiles one T cell receptor beta chain with its context. Germline V gene data show CDR1 as SGHDT and CDR2 as YYEEEE. The CDR3 extends over 13 amino acids. Between the trimmed V and J ends, which lost 5 bases and 4 bases, there was a span of 12 bases. Sequencing used immunoSEQ multiplex PCR; TCRdb keeps in-frame clones, though not all of them. Among tens of thousands of clones, around 88% were seen once, and the ten largest hold 13% to 15%. The sample comes from a study of blood T cell repertoires in COVID-19. Study-wide context: T cells, B-cell-depleted T cells, or PBMCs supplied cDNA or gDNA.

Sequenced input: peripheral blood. The source of this sequence is a human donor in a cohort sampled during active COVID-19. The rearrangement links TRBV5-6 to TRBJ1-2; no clear D. The CDR3 coding sequence is TGTGCCAGCAGTCCGGGGTCTGGCTATGGCTACACCTTC. It translates to CASSPGSGYGYTF.